These 5 T cell receptor beta chains were sequenced from one sample in a study of vaccination effects on CD4 cells after COVID-19. Antigen-specific CD4+ T cells were first expanded with viral peptide pools by the ViraFEST assay and only then sequenced. A roughly ten-day culture period preceded the isolation of CD4+ T cells. Their SARS-CoV-2 infection, verified by PCR, occurred between March and December 2020. Their recognized antigens are unknown. Some clones are missing from TCRdb's copy, which holds only in-frame ones; the method was immunoSEQ multiplex PCR. The profile shows under 65,000 clones, around 76% of them singletons. This specimen was CD4+ T cells from PBMCs cultured with HIV peptides, taken before COVID-19 vaccination. The subset was: HIV-1 Nef peptide pool negative control/reference culture. The origin of the receptors is a human donor who had a prior SARS-CoV-2 infection.

This sequence joins TRBV15 and TRBJ2-5; D call uncertain. Between the trimmed V and J ends, which lost 0 bases and 0 bases, there was a span of 11 bases. This CDR3 contains 16 residues. The germline gives CDR1 LNHNV, CDR2 YYDKDF (reference sequence). The CDR3 DNA is TGTGCCACCAGCAGAGAAAGCTCGGTGTACCAAGAGACCCAGTACTTC. As protein: CATSRESSVYQETQYF.

This sequence joins TRBV23-1 and TRBJ2-4; D unclear. TRBV23-1 belongs to the ORF category, with a function that is uncertain. V was pared by 6 bases and J by 0 bases, with 6 bases between. CDR3 length: 13 residues. The CDR3 is CASRKIAKNIQYF. DNA for the CDR3: TGCGCCAGCAGGAAGATAGCCAAAAACATTCAGTACTTC.

The CDR3 is CASSLLPTTLNTGELFF. CDR3 nucleotides: TGCGCCAGCAGCTTGCTACCGACTACCCTGAACACCGGGGAGCTGTTTTTT. The chain joins TRBV5-1 to TRBJ2-2; tentatively, D is TRBD2 (5 bases). The CDR3 has 17 amino acids. V was pared by 1 base and J by 1 base, with 14 bases between. The germline CDR1 and CDR2 sequences are SGHRS and YFSETQ.

The rearrangement uses TRBV27 and TRBJ2-7; 8 bases are a match to TRBD2. This CDR3 has 14 residues. The V gene's germline CDR1 is MNHEY and CDR2 SMNVEV (reference sequence). V lost 5 bases to trimming and J lost 3 bases; unmatched junction nucleotides: 6. In nucleotides, the CDR3 is TGTGCCAGCAGTCCTAGGACTAGCAGCTACGAGCAGTACTTC. Encoded protein: CASSPRTSSYEQYF.

This rearrangement joins TRBV10-3 to TRBJ2-3; tentatively, D is TRBD2 (6 bases). V shed 10 bases and J shed 1 base, with 18 bases lying between them. The CDR3 totals 15 residues. Germline CDR1 is ENHRY and CDR2 is SYGVKD. This CDR3 reads CASGDSPTRTDTQYF. DNA for the CDR3: TGTGCCAGCGGGGACTCCCCAACCCGCACAGATACGCAGTATTTT.